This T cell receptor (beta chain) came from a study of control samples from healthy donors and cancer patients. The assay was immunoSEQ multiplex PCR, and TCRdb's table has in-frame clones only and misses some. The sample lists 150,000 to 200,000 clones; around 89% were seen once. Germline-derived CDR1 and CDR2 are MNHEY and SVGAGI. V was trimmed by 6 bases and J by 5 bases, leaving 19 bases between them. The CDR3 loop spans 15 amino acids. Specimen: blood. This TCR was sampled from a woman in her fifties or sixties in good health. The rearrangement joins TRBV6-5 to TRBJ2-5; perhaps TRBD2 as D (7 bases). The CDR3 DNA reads TGTGCCAGCAGCTCCTTAGGGGGGGTCTCGGAGACCCAGTACTTC. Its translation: CASSSLGGVSETQYF.